The clone carrying this T cell receptor beta chain was seen more than once but under ten times. Antigen unknown. Data came from immunoSEQ multiplex PCR; TCRdb stores just in-frame clones and leaves some out. The table records about 40,000 clones, around 88% of them present only once. This specimen belongs to a study of OX40 agonist ivuxolimab in advanced cancers. Study summary: Participants averaged about 60 years of age (range about 23 to 80) and were around 80% male. Treatment received earlier with anti-PD-1, anti-PD-L1 or anti-CTLA-4 agents was allowed, and roughly 40% had some. Three patients got partial responses; one had hepatocellular carcinoma and two had cutaneous melanoma.

CDR3 size: 13 residues. Trimming removed 5 bases from V and 9 bases from J, with 16 bases in between. Germline CDR1 LNHDA, CDR2 SQIVND (reference sequence). General study points: Among the nonresponders, some also had low normalized T-cell clonal expansion.

The TCR sequence derives from an adult with an advanced solid tumor such as melanoma, head and neck, liver or kidney cancer. The chain recombines TRBV19 with TRBJ1-2, with a weak D call TRBD1 (5 bases). Sequencing was performed on CD4+ or CD8+ T cells sorted from blood, taken in a trial of the OX40 agonist ivuxolimab. CDR3 region: CASSWGGSSRYTF. The DNA for the CDR3 is TGTGCCAGTAGTTGGGGGGGTTCGTCTCGCTACACCTTC.